What follows are 28 T cell receptor beta chains derived from one specimen sequenced in a study of blood T cells in healthy people across ages (dated by TCRdb to about 2015). Receptors were amplified or captured by 5' RACE. The instrument given in TCRdb is Illumina HiSeq 2500. A second about 7 to 12 cycle PCR used a sample-barcoded 5' primer and a J-beta primer mix. TCRdb itself trimmed the public reads at Q25 with fastp, ran MiXCR and retained productive beta chains. Identical CDR3 proteins give one entry, which carries the most common genes and DNA. This sample holds 800,000 or so distinct CDR3 sequences; about 62% were observed only once. Roughly 25% of the sample is taken by the ten largest. The sequenced sample consisted of blood. These receptors came from a man between 25 and 39 years old in good health.

This clonotype was seen ten or more times. V is TRBV28 and J is TRBJ2-5; the D gene is possibly TRBD1 (5 bases). The V end was cut by 5 bases, the J end by 5 bases, with 18 bases between. CDR1 MDHEN and CDR2 SYDVKM come from the germline V gene. This CDR3 is 15 amino acids long. The CDR3 DNA follows: TGTGCCAGCAGTCAAAGCAGGGTCTCGTGGGAGACCCAGTACTTC. The encoded protein is CASSQSRVSWETQYF. Drawing the rest from reference TRBV28 and TRBJ2-5, the complete variable domain is DVKVTQSSRYLVKRTGEKVFLECVQDMDHENMFWYRQDPGLGLRLIYFSYDVKMKEKGDIPEGYSVSREKKERFSLILESASTNQTSMYLCASSQSRVSWETQYFGPGTRLLVL.

This chain connects TRBV3-1 to TRBJ1-2, with D unclear. CDR3 length: 14 amino acids. Deletions cut 2 bases from V and 0 bases from J, with 7 bases between. Germline values: CDR1 LGHDT, CDR2 YNNKEL (reference sequence). The CDR3: CASSQKGPNYGYTF. CDR3 nucleotides: TGTGCCAGCAGCCAAAAAGGACCTAACTATGGCTACACCTTC. Full variable domain (missing parts from reference TRBV3-1 and TRBJ1-2): DTAVSQTPKYLVTQMGNDKSIKCEQNLGHDTMYWYKQDSKKFLKIMFSYNNKELIINETVPNRFSPKSPDKAHLNLHINSLELGDSAVYFCASSQKGPNYGYTFGSGTRLTVV.

This clonotype turned up a few times. The gene calls are TRBV4-3 and TRBJ1-1, with D possibly matching TRBD1 (5 bases). The length of the CDR3 is 14 residues. Per germline, CDR1 LGHNA and CDR2 YSLEER. V was pared by 4 bases and J by 4 bases, with 13 bases between. The CDR3 nucleotides are TGCGCCAGCAGCCCTAGCGGGGCAGGCACTGAAGCTTTCTTT. Its protein product is CASSPSGAGTEAFF.

The chain is built from TRBV12-3 or TRBV12-4 and TRBJ1-2; unclear D gene. The CDR3 spans 15 residues. Trimming took 0 bases from V and 7 from J, leaving 15 bases between them. CDR3 sequence (DNA): TGTGCCAGCAGTTTAGCGCCGGGGTTCTTACCTGGCTACACCTTC. Residues: CASSLAPGFLPGYTF.

The rearrangement joins TRBV9 to TRBJ2-5; TRBD2 matches 9 bases. Germline V gene lookup returns CDR1 SGDLS and CDR2 YYNGEE. With V trimmed by 6 bases and J by 2 bases, 2 bases remained unmatched. CDR3 length equals 13 residues. CDR3 coding DNA: TGTGCCAGCAACCTAGCGGGGCAAGAGACCCAGTACTTC. The encoded protein is CASNLAGQETQYF.

The V and J genes are TRBV7-2 and TRBJ2-3; D is unresolved. Germline V lookup: CDR1 SGHTA, CDR2 FQGNSA. CDR3 length: 16 amino acids. V lost 5 bases to trimming and J lost 5 bases, with 20 bases between them. The CDR3 coding sequence is TGTGCCAGCAGCCCCACTTCTGGGCGGCCACTAGATACGCAGTATTTT. Translation gives CASSPTSGRPLDTQYF.

This CDR3 is CSVQGQGPETQYF. The CDR3 DNA sequence: TGCAGCGTTCAAGGGCAGGGCCCAGAGACCCAGTACTTC. The chain combines TRBV29-1 with TRBJ2-5, with D perhaps TRBD1 (5 bases). Trimming shortened V by 5 bases and J by 4 bases, and 14 bases separated the two germline ends. The CDR3 consists of 13 residues. Looked up from germline, CDR1 is SQVTM and CDR2 is ANQGSEA.

The chain recombines TRBV5-1 with TRBJ2-6; TRBD2 matches at 8 bases. The germline CDR1 and CDR2 sequences are SGHRS and YFSETQ. V lost 1 base to trimming and J lost 0 bases; unmatched junction nucleotides: 9. The CDR3 covers 19 residues. The CDR3, as DNA: TGCGCCAGCAGCTTGAAAGCGGGGGCGGACTCCTCTGGGGCCAACGTCCTGACTTTC. Its protein product is CASSLKAGADSSGANVLTF.

The chain joins TRBV9 to TRBJ2-3; the D gene could be TRBD1 or TRBD2 (5 bases each). Between the trimmed V and J ends, which lost 2 bases and 1 base, there was a span of 11 bases. Looked up from germline, CDR1 is SGDLS and CDR2 is YYNGEE. The CDR3 sequence is 15 residues long. The CDR3 DNA sequence: TGTGCCAGCAGCGTCCGAGGGGTTCGCACAGATACGCAGTATTTT. This translates into CASSVRGVRTDTQYF.

V and J are TRBV6-1 and TRBJ2-1, with D possibly matching TRBD1 (6 bases). This CDR3 region has 14 residues. The germline CDR1 and CDR2 sequences are MNHNS and SASEGT. V was clipped by 7 bases and J by 3 bases, with 13 bases between them. The CDR3 loop is CASMGRGFYNEQFF. The CDR3 nucleotides read TGTGCCAGCATGGGCAGGGGTTTCTACAATGAGCAGTTCTTC.

This sequence joins TRBV5-3 and TRBJ1-5; no firm D call. TRBV5-3 is designated an ORF whose function remains uncertain. Trimming cost V 6 bases and J 4 bases, with 11 bases left between them. The CDR3 consists of 13 residues. The CDR3 DNA reads TGTGCCAGAATTAGGGAACAGAATCAGCCCCAGCATTTT. Translating it yields CARIREQNQPQHF.

The V and J genes are TRBV4-2 and TRBJ2-5, with 7 bases aligning to TRBD2. V lost 4 bases to trimming and J lost 5 bases; unmatched junction nucleotides: 13. The CDR3 loop spans 16 amino acids. Germline V CDR1 and CDR2: LGHNA, YNFKEQ. CDR3 sequence reads: CASSRPTAGRVETQYF. The CDR3 coding sequence is TGTGCCAGCAGCCGACCAACAGCGGGGAGGGTGGAGACCCAGTACTTC.

The rearrangement links TRBV11-1 to TRBJ2-7; D might be TRBD2 (6 bases). V was clipped by 5 bases and J by 0 bases, with 14 bases between them. The CDR3 spans 15 residues. CDR1 is SGHAT and CDR2 is FQDESV in the germline V gene (reference sequence). DNA of the CDR3: TGTGCCAGCAGCCCGGGAGCGGTTAGCTCCTACGAGCAGTACTTC. Amino acid sequence: CASSPGAVSSYEQYF.

This chain connects TRBV10-3 to TRBJ2-1, with 9 bases lining up with TRBD1. The J call is in doubt because the DNA end fits TRBJ2-7 better. The CDR3 totals 14 residues. In germline, CDR1 is ENHRY, CDR2 SYGVKD. CDR3 in DNA: TGTGCCATCAGTAGACGGGACAGGGATGGCGAGCAGTACTTC. This gives the protein CAISRRDRDGEQYF.

The chain carries TRBV10-3 and TRBJ1-3; D is undetermined. The V end was cut by 2 bases, the J end by 0 bases, with 8 bases between. This CDR3 region has 15 residues. Germline V gene lookup returns CDR1 ENHRY and CDR2 SYGVKD. CDR3 sequence reads: CAISEKRISGNTIYF. In nucleotides, the CDR3 is TGTGCCATCAGTGAGAAGCGCATCTCTGGAAACACCATATATTTT.

The chain couples TRBV7-2 to TRBJ2-1; 9 positions agree with TRBD2. J was trimmed by 8 bases and V by 5 bases; bases with no gene match: 13. The germline gives CDR1 SGHTA, CDR2 FQGNSA. The CDR3 covers 16 residues. The CDR3 DNA sequence: TGTGCCAGCAGCAGAGGTGCGCGGGGGGGAGGGGATGAGCAGTTCTTC. This translates into CASSRGARGGGDEQFF.

V usage is TRBV12-3 or TRBV12-4 and J usage is TRBJ1-2; 8 nucleotides agree with TRBD1. The CDR3 has 14 amino acids. V trimming: 3 bases; J trimming: 5 bases; junction bases outside the gene matches: 5. The CDR3 reads CASSLGRTGYGYTF. CDR3 in DNA: TGTGCCAGCAGTTTGGGCAGGACAGGGTATGGCTACACCTTC.

CDR3 bases: TGTGCCATCAGGGACGGACAGGGGACCTACGAGCAGTACTTC. Translation: CAIRDGQGTYEQYF. The chain joins TRBV10-3 to TRBJ2-5; TRBD1 agrees at 9 bases. The tail of the sequence fits TRBJ2-7 better, so the J call may be wrong. In germline, CDR1 is ENHRY, CDR2 SYGVKD. The CDR3 consists of 14 residues.

Remarks on this clonotype: The junction departs from germline at one end; a sequencing error may be responsible. The J gene is TRBJ2-5, the V gene TRBV6-1; maybe TRBD2 (6 bases). The germline V gene encodes CDR1 MNHNS and CDR2 SASEGT. The CDR3 is made up of 15 amino acids. The CDR3 coding sequence is TGTGCCAGCAGACGACCGGGACTCGCGCAAGGGACCCAGTACTTC. Protein sequence: CASRRPGLAQGTQYF.

As regards this clonotype: One junction end does not reproduce the germline sequence, and a read error may be involved. The rearrangement links TRBV28 to TRBJ2-4; tentatively, D is TRBD2 (6 bases). CDR3 length: 16 residues. Germline V lookup: CDR1 MDHEN, CDR2 SYDVKM. The DNA for the CDR3 is TGTGTCAGCAGTTTAGGAGGGGTACTTGCCAAAAACATTCAGTACTTC. The encoded protein is CVSSLGGVLAKNIQYF.

The chain recombines TRBV15 with TRBJ1-6; D might be TRBD1 (5 bases). V shed 0 bases and J shed 6 bases, with 12 bases lying between them. The CDR3 is 16 amino acids. The germline V gene encodes CDR1 LNHNV and CDR2 YYDKDF (reference sequence). CDR3 loop: CATSRELGHFNSPLHF. The CDR3 DNA reads as TGTGCCACCAGCAGAGAATTAGGACATTTTAATTCACCCCTCCACTTT.

J is TRBJ2-3 and V is TRBV25-1; 7 bases map to TRBD1. Trimming removed 5 bases from V and 4 bases from J; junction bases left unmatched: 9. This CDR3 has 15 amino acids. Per the germline V gene, CDR1 is MGHDK and CDR2 is SYGVNS. Here the CDR3 reads CASSLPGQSPDTQYF. CDR3 DNA sequence: TGTGCCAGCAGTCTTCCGGGACAGTCGCCAGATACGCAGTATTTT.

The chain is built from TRBV5-1 and TRBJ1-2, with TRBD1 identical over 7 bases. V was clipped by 4 bases and J by 3 bases; unmatched bases: 6. Germline V CDR1 and CDR2: SGHRS, YFSETQ. This CDR3 has 14 amino acids. CDR3 in amino acids: CASSTNRGDYGYTF. The DNA for the CDR3 is TGCGCCAGCAGCACGAACAGGGGCGACTATGGCTACACCTTC.

The chain carries TRBV28 and TRBJ1-2; D is undetermined. Germline loops: CDR1 MDHEN, CDR2 SYDVKM. This CDR3 has 17 amino acids. With 3 bases removed from V and 3 bases from J, the gap between germline ends came to 20 bases. The CDR3 DNA reads as TGTGCCAGCAGTTTTTCATTTGGAGGAGGTTTAGACTATGGCTACACCTTC. Protein product: CASSFSFGGGLDYGYTF.

In its sample, this clonotype was seen once. The J gene is TRBJ2-1, the V gene TRBV5-4; TRBD2 matches 13 bases. Germline V gene sequence: CDR1 SGHNT, CDR2 YYREEE (reference sequence). V lost 3 bases and J lost 8; bases outside the gene matches: 5. The CDR3 loop spans 15 amino acids. For the CDR3, the DNA is TGTGCCAGCAGCTCGGGACTAGCGGGGTTTGATGAGCAGTTCTTC. Translation gives CASSSGLAGFDEQFF. Full variable domain (missing parts from reference TRBV5-4 and TRBJ2-1): ETGVTQSPTHLIKTRGQQVTLRCSSQSGHNTVSWYQQALGQGPQFIFQYYREEENGRGNFPPRFSGLQFPNYSSELNVNALELDDSALYLCASSSGLAGFDEQFFGPGTRLTVL.

The chain carries TRBV20-1 and TRBJ1-1; 7 bases fit TRBD1. V lost 6 bases, J lost 3 bases, and 7 bases stayed unmatched. CDR1 is DFQATT, CDR2 SNEGSKA, per germline (reference sequence). This CDR3 spans 13 amino acids. CDR3 residues: CSAEQGQYTEAFF. Here the CDR3 DNA reads TGCAGTGCCGAACAGGGGCAGTACACTGAAGCTTTCTTT.

This clonotype appeared a single time. V usage is TRBV6-7 and J usage is TRBJ2-5; 10 nucleotides agree with TRBD1. TRBV6-7 is an ORF, with its function uncertain. The CDR3 runs to 15 residues. After removal of 6 bases from V and 4 bases from J, the junction contained 8 bases not matched to a gene. The CDR3 protein is CASSNRDRGSETQYF. The CDR3 nucleotides read TGTGCCAGCAGCAACCGGGACAGGGGATCAGAGACCCAGTACTTC.

The rearrangement uses TRBV7-2 and TRBJ2-7, with TRBD2 matching 7 bases. Germline V gene lookup returns CDR1 SGHTA and CDR2 FQGNSA. J was trimmed by 7 bases and V by 6 bases; bases with no gene match: 15. The CDR3 consists of 15 residues. The CDR3 DNA follows: TGTGCCAGCAGTCAAGGGCGGGGGAGGTTCAATGAGCAGTACTTC. This codes for CASSQGRGRFNEQYF.